The clone carrying this T cell receptor beta chain occurred many times. As for time point: healthy volunteer bleed at 6 weeks. Unfractionated whole blood served as the source for total RNA extraction. Per the study methods: Per-sample TCR counts ranged from roughly 20,000 to 750,000, median roughly 96,000. One entry per CDR3 protein results from TCRdb running MiXCR on the RACE reads. The V and J calls follow TCRdb's processing rather than the paper's. The table lists under 45,000 distinct CDR3 sequences, 5.5% of them singletons. The sample belongs to a study of human T cells and chemical hapten exposure. V shed 4 bases and J shed 6 bases, with 18 bases lying between them. This CDR3 is 15 amino acids long. CDR1 is LGHDT and CDR2 is YNNKEL in the germline V gene (reference sequence).

The chain links TRBV3-1 to TRBJ1-1, with D hard to call. This sequence originates from a human donor in good health. Some clones in this sample may be carry-over from other donors' samples. The sequencing sample was made of whole blood. The CDR3 loop reads CASSPFPGIEAEAFF. The CDR3 DNA reads as TGTGCCAGCAGCCCCTTCCCGGGAATTGAGGCTGAAGCTTTCTTT. The full variable domain, in which reference TRBV3-1 and TRBJ1-1 provide the parts outside the CDR3, is DTAVSQTPKYLVTQMGNDKSIKCEQNLGHDTMYWYKQDSKKFLKIMFSYNNKELIINETVPNRFSPKSPDKAHLNLHINSLELGDSAVYFCASSPFPGIEAEAFFGQGTRLTVV.